This T cell receptor (beta chain) stems from a study of cytomegalovirus exposure and HLA in healthy donors (dated by TCRdb to the late 2010s). For the study in its entirety: The roughly 700 repertoires of the first cohort and the roughly 120 validation repertoires were produced on the same platform, according to a later analysis. The study aimed to test whether signatures of past pathogen exposure could be identified by cataloging public T cell receptors. Besides the first cohort of 550 to 750 subjects, a separate validation cohort made up of roughly 120 different subjects was used. High-throughput TCR immunosequencing, statistical association of individual TCRs with disease status, and machine learning were combined to predict cytomegalovirus infection status.

The CDR3 numbers 14 residues from cysteine through phenylalanine. Here the CDR3 DNA is all that survives: 42 bases in frame from base 1. The junction carries 10 bases between V and J, which are trimmed by 4 bases and 1 base respectively. The germline V gene provides CDR1 KGHSH and CDR2 LQKENI. The donors belonged to the validation cohort of about 130 subjects, which was separate from the roughly 700-subject first cohort. This clone has more than one count but fewer than ten. This receptor's antigen is unknown. No base-level quality is on record; no much larger clone is a single base apart. On the study overall, not on this receptor specifically: A later analysis found that TCRs clustered in the first cohort also tended to co-occur in the roughly 110 validation repertoires, with 94% of cluster scores above 0. A later analysis lacked HLA typing for the validation cohort, so it scored co-occurrence in that cohort across all 130 or so repertoires. While some public TCRs were present in many individuals, most TCR sequences turned up only very rarely across donors. In vitro tests confirmed that a few of the cytomegalovirus-associated TCR beta chains recognize cytomegalovirus antigens. The authors suggested that the approach could potentially be extended to other disease states and immunological phenotypes. In both the original and validation cohorts, the classifier was reported to diagnose cytomegalovirus status with high specificity and sensitivity. In the study, about 150 TCR beta chains were listed as associated with cytomegalovirus.

The library was made by the immunoSEQ multiplex PCR assay. Under the source paper's analysis protocol: To diagnose cytomegalovirus status from the catalog of TCR beta chain sequences, a statistical classification framework was built. TCRdb's version of the immuneACCESS table is confined to in-frame rearrangements and falls short of the full clone set. An unresolved V gene accounts for under half of the shortfall where checked; the remainder is of unknown origin. That table gives V, J and clone size, and the DNA gave D and trimming. The sample table holds 200,000 to 250,000 clones, of which approximately 87% were seen once. Around 5.4% of the sample belongs to the ten largest clones.

The chain uses TRBV18 and TRBJ1-1; too little of a D gene remains to name it. Sequenced: PBMCs. This sequence originates from a woman aged 18-29 years in good health and CMV-seronegative. The DNA sequence is TGTGCCAGCTCACTGAGCGCAGGGAACACTGAAGCTTTCTTT. The resulting protein is CASSLSAGNTEAFF.